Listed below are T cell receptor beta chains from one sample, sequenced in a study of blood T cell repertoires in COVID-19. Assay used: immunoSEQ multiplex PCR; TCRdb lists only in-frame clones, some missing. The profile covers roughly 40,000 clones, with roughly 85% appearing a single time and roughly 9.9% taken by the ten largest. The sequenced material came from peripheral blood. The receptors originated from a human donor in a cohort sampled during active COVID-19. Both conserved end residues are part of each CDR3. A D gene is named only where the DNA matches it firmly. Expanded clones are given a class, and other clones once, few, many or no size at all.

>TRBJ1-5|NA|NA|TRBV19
CASSGPVPSNQPQHF
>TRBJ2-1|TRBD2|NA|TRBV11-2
CASSPTGRGGTEQFF
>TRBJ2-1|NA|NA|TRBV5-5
CASSLGVQGAHNEQFF
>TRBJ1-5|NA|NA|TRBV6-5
CASSPNYSNQPQHF
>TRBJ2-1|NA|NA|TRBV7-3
CASSLKVARWEDEQFF
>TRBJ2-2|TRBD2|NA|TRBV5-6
CASSFSGRPAGELFF
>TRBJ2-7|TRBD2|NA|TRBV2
CASKEREHDYEQYF
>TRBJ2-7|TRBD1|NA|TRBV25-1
CASNEGGRDEQYF
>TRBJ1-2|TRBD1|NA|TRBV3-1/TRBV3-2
CASHSTGSNYGYTF
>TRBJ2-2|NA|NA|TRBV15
CATSRDGDTGELFF
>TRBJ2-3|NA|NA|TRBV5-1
CASSREPGLTDTQYF
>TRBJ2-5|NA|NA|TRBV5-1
CASSGNRETQYF
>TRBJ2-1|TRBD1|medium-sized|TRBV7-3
CASSLSGTGGWNEQFF
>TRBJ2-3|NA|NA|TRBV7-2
CASSLSRGRGITDTQYF
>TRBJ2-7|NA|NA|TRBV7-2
CASSLSSYEQYF
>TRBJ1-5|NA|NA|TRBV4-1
CASSLAWGERQPQHF
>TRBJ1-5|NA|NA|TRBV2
CASSVERGNQPQHF
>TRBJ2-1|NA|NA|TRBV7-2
CASSLETFSYNEQFF
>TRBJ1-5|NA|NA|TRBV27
CASREQGYSNQPQHF
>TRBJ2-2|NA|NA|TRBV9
CASRVGQGNTGELFF
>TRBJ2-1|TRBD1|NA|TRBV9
CASSFSGTGTTEQFF
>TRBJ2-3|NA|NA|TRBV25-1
CASSDPPDARGRSDTQYF
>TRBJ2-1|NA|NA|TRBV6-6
CASNPSGFDEQFF
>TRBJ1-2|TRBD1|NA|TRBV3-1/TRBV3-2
CASSQVQGRDGYTF
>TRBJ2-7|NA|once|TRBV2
CASTLMRTTYEQYF
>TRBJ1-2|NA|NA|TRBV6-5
CASSYSAANYGYTF
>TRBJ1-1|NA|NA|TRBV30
CALVGRDTEAFF
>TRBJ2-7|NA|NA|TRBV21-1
CASSKGQRHYEQYF
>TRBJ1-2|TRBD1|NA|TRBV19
CASSKGTGRDNYGYTF
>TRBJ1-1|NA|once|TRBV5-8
CASSWTETNTEAFF
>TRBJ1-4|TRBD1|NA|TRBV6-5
CASSSTGGGLEEKLFF
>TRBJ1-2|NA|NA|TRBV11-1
CASSRRGDGYGYTF
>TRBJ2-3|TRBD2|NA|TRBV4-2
CASSQEASGISLDTQYF
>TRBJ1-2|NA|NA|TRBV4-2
CASSQDPAENYGYTF
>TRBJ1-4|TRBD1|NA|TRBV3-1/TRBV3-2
CASSPRPTGPNEKLFF
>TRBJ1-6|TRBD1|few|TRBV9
CASSVNPGQGGFNSPLHF
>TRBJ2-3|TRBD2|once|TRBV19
CASSVRTSGEGDTQYF
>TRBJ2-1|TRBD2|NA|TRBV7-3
CASSSTSGSVGEQFF
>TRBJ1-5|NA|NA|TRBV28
CATSQGRGNQPQHF